What follows are 6 T cell receptor beta chains derived from one specimen sequenced in a study of T-cell reconstitution after alpha-beta-depleted transplantation in children. Using unique molecular identifiers, the investigators prepared the TCRbeta library. TCRdb reprocessed the PCR reads via MiXCR and lists one record per CDR3 protein. Among about 980,000 distinct CDR3 sequences listed, about 26% were seen once. Sequences were derived from PBMCs, mostly from graft donor cells, sampled 360 days after TCRalphabeta/CD19-depleted stem cell transplant. The receptors were gathered from a boy under two years old who had a stem cell transplant for SCID, so the T cells may come from the graft donor.

This clonotype has just a few counts. V is TRBV7-2 and J is TRBJ2-7; 12 bases are shared with TRBD1. After removal of 8 bases from V and 5 bases from J, the junction contained 7 bases not matched to a gene. Germline values: CDR1 SGHTA, CDR2 FQGNSA. The CDR3 is 14 amino acids. CDR3 amino acids: CASADGTGGHEQYF. In DNA form, the CDR3 reads TGTGCCAGCGCAGACGGGACAGGGGGCCACGAGCAGTACTTC.

The V call is TRBV28, the J call TRBJ2-3; TRBD2 agrees at 8 bases. The length of the CDR3 is 13 residues. The trim removed 10 bases at V and 4 bases at J, leaving 7 bases unmatched. Germline lookup yields CDR1 MDHEN and CDR2 SYDVKM. CDR3 nucleotides: TGTGCCATCCGGACTAGCCTCCCAGATACGCAGTATTTT. Its translation: CAIRTSLPDTQYF.

This clonotype was seen more than once but under ten times. This chain links TRBV2 with TRBJ1-5; no firm D call. The CDR3 has 13 amino acids. CDR1 is SNHLY, CDR2 FYNNEI, per germline. Trimming left V 6 bases short and J 2 bases short, with 8 bases between. CDR3: CASRLSGNQPQHF. DNA of the CDR3: TGTGCCAGCAGACTCAGTGGCAATCAGCCCCAGCATTTT.

A word on this clonotype: One base away lies a much larger clone, so this may be a sequencing read error. The rearrangement links TRBV9 to TRBJ2-2; 9 bases are shared with TRBD1. V was pared by 3 bases and J by 6 bases, with 0 bases of the junction left unmatched. This CDR3 spans 13 amino acids. The germline gives CDR1 SGDLS, CDR2 YYNGEE. For the CDR3, the DNA is TGTGCCAGCAGCGGACAGGGGGCCGGGGAGCTGTTTTTT. Encoded protein: CASSGQGAGELFF.

This chain uses TRBV12-3 or TRBV12-4 with TRBJ2-5, with a weak D call TRBD2 (6 bases). V dropped 2 bases and J dropped 4 bases, with 20 bases sitting between them. The CDR3 is 17 amino acids. The chain's CDR3 is CASSLRGSGNGGETQYF. CDR3 bases: TGTGCCAGCAGTTTAAGGGGTAGTGGGAACGGGGGAGAGACCCAGTACTTC.

This chain links TRBV4-1 with TRBJ2-3; 12 bases agree with TRBD2. The CDR3 has 20 residues. The V and J ends lost 0 bases and 4 bases, in that order; junction bases with no gene match: 14. Germline CDR1 and CDR2: MGHRA and YSYEKL. The CDR3 DNA follows: TGCGCCAGCAGCCAAGATTTTATGGCTAGCGGGGGGGCCGGGGCAGATACGCAGTATTTT. Amino acids: CASSQDFMASGGAGADTQYF.